What follows describes a single T cell receptor beta chain. V lost 11 bases to trimming and J lost 8 bases, with 24 bases between them. The germline CDR1 and CDR2 sequences are MNHNS and SASEGT. The length of the CDR3 is 14 residues. This entry belongs to a study of OX40 agonist ivuxolimab in advanced cancers. Study summary: Ivuxolimab is an agonistic anti-OX40 (CD134) antibody, and patients were treated with it. Prior anti-PD-1, anti-PD-L1 or anti-CTLA-4 therapy was allowed; approximately 40% had some.

Data came from immunoSEQ multiplex PCR; TCRdb stores just in-frame clones and leaves some out. The sample lists under 50,000 clones, roughly 86% occurring once. The TCR was taken from an adult with an advanced solid tumor such as melanoma, head and neck, liver or kidney cancer. V usage is TRBV6-1 and J usage is TRBJ1-2; D is unclear. Here the sequenced sample was CD4+ or CD8+ T cells sorted from blood, taken in a trial of the OX40 agonist ivuxolimab. For the CDR3, the DNA is TGTGCCTCCGAACCGAGGGCACTCCCCGGCGGCTACACCTTC. It yields the protein CASEPRALPGGYTF.